This T cell receptor (beta chain) is drawn from a study of cytomegalovirus exposure and HLA in healthy donors. PCR primers comprised 60 Vbeta and 13 Jbeta primers. Only in-frame clones appear in the TCRdb table, and some are missing; sequencing was by immunoSEQ multiplex PCR. Of tens of thousands of clones in the sample, just over 85% were seen once. Study conclusions and caveats: As immune exposure information, only CMV serostatus was available. Trimming of TCR beta V- and J-genes showed a link, identified in a later analysis, to a missense DCLRE1C variant. The study put roughly 160 TCR beta chains on its list as cytomegalovirus-associated. HLA alleles showed associations with some 17,000 TCR beta sequences in a later analysis, at a 0.05 false discovery rate.

This clone was seen only a few times. Its antigen is not known. Looked up from germline, CDR1 is MNHNY and CDR2 is SVGAGI (reference sequence). The length of the CDR3 is 14 residues. Losses at the gene ends were 10 bases for V and 6 bases for J; bases not matched to a gene: 9. The sequence was collected from a woman aged 40 to 50 in good health and CMV-seropositive. The chain couples TRBV6-6 to TRBJ2-7, with TRBD2 matching over 13 bases. Sequencing was performed on PBMCs. CDR3 sequence: CAITETSGGPEQYF. Here the CDR3 DNA reads TGTGCCATCACCGAGACTAGCGGGGGGCCCGAGCAGTACTTC.